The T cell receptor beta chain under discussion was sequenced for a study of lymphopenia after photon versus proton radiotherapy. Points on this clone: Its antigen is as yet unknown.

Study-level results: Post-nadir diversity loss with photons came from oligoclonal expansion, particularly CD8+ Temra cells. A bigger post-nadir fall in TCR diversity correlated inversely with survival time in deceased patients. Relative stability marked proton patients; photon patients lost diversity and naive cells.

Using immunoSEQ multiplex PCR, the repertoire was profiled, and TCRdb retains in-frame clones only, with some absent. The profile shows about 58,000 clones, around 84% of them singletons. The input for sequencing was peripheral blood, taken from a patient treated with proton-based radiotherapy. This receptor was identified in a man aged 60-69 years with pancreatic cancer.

The CDR3 sequence: CASSLRLIQETQYF. CDR3 bases: TGTGCCAGCAGCCTCCGGCTCATCCAAGAGACCCAGTACTTC. V usage is TRBV7-2 and J usage is TRBJ2-5, with D unresolved. V was pared by 5 bases and J by 1 base, with 11 bases between. This CDR3 is 14 amino acids long. Germline V gene data show CDR1 as SGHTA and CDR2 as FQGNSA.